The 12 T cell receptor beta chains reported below all come from one sample, sequenced in a study of T cells in localized non-small cell lung cancer. TCRdb's table, derived via immunoSEQ multiplex PCR, lists solely in-frame clones and lacks some. The table records around 29,000 clones, roughly 91% of them present only once. This specimen was peripheral blood, taken before any cancer treatment. These receptors were collected from a woman aged 35-75 years with stage I lung adenocarcinoma.

This clone was detected only once. The chain's CDR3 is CASSLIQTGELFF. The DNA for the CDR3 is TGTGCCAGCAGCTTAATTCAGACCGGGGAGCTGTTTTTT. The chain uses TRBV7-3 and TRBJ2-2; D gene unclear. Germline V gives CDR1 SGHTA, CDR2 FQGTGA. This CDR3 has 13 residues. V dropped 1 base and J dropped 5 bases, with 5 bases sitting between them.

There are a few counts of this clone. The chain couples TRBV5-6 to TRBJ2-1; no clear D gene. The CDR3 length is 15 residues. Trimming stripped 4 bases from V and 6 bases from J, with 17 bases between. Germline values: CDR1 SGHDT, CDR2 YYEEEE. The CDR3 here is CASSPYSSQVNEQFF. The CDR3 DNA reads as TGTGCCAGCAGCCCGTATAGCTCGCAGGTCAATGAGCAGTTCTTC.

This chain links TRBV19 with TRBJ2-1; a weak D match, TRBD2 (6 bases). Germline V gives CDR1 LNHDA, CDR2 SQIVND (reference sequence). The CDR3 has 14 amino acids. Trimming took off 3 bases at V and 0 bases at J, with 6 bases between the two ends. Here the CDR3 DNA reads TGTGCCAGTAGTATGGGGGGCTCCTACAATGAGCAGTTCTTC. It codes for CASSMGGSYNEQFF.

CDR3 protein: CASRGTRGSEDEKLFF. The CDR3 DNA is TGTGCCAGCAGGGGCACTCGGGGCTCAGAGGATGAAAAACTGTTTTTT. The chain has TRBV28 and TRBJ1-4; tentative D call: TRBD1 (5 bases). CDR3 length: 16 amino acids. Looked up from germline, CDR1 is MDHEN and CDR2 is SYDVKM. Trimming removed 6 bases at V and 6 bases at J, with 20 bases between.

V usage is TRBV10-3 and J usage is TRBJ2-1; 8 nucleotides agree with TRBD1. The ends lost 3 bases at V and 2 bases at J; junction bases unmatched: 3. This CDR3 spans 15 amino acids. CDR1 ENHRY and CDR2 SYGVKD come from the germline V gene. The CDR3 DNA sequence: TGTGCCATCAGTGACCCAGGGGGCGCCTACAATGAGCAGTTCTTC. Translated: CAISDPGGAYNEQFF.

V gene TRBV28 combines with J gene TRBJ2-5; tentatively, D is TRBD1 or TRBD2 (5 bases each). The germline V and J ends were trimmed by 3 bases and 1 base, with 18 bases remaining between them. CDR3 size: 17 residues. CDR1 MDHEN and CDR2 SYDVKM come from the germline V gene. The CDR3 loop reads CASSFRDLIGAQETQYF. CDR3 nucleotides: TGTGCCAGCAGTTTCAGGGATCTTATCGGGGCCCAAGAGACCCAGTACTTC.

This chain links TRBV29-1 with TRBJ1-1, with 9 bases fitting TRBD1. The length of the CDR3 is 13 residues. CDR1 and CDR2 from the germline V gene are SQVTM and ANQGSEA. V shed 6 bases, J shed 1 base, and the junction held 3 bases outside the gene matches. This CDR3 is CSVQTGGNTEAFF. CDR3 bases: TGCAGCGTCCAGACAGGGGGGAACACTGAAGCTTTCTTT. The variable domain in full, completed from reference TRBV29-1 and TRBJ1-1, reads SAVISQKPSRDICQRGTSLTIQCQVDSQVTMMFWYRQQPGQSLTLIATANQGSEATYESGFVIDKFPISRPNLTFSTLTVSNMSPEDSSIYLCSVQTGGNTEAFFGQGTRLTVV.

The rearrangement joins TRBV9 to TRBJ2-1; D is possibly TRBD1 (6 bases). This CDR3 comprises 16 residues. V was pared by 3 bases and J by 4 bases, with 17 bases between. Germline-derived CDR1 and CDR2 are SGDLS and YYNGEE. The CDR3 DNA sequence: TGTGCCAGCAGCGCCGTACCAGGGGTAAGGTACAATGAGCAGTTCTTC. Translation gives CASSAVPGVRYNEQFF.

This sequence joins TRBV7-2 and TRBJ2-1, with D perhaps given as TRBD1 or TRBD2 (5 bases each). This CDR3 spans 14 amino acids. V lost 1 base to trimming and J lost 6 bases, with 10 bases between them. CDR1 and CDR2 from the germline V gene are SGHTA and FQGNSA. The CDR3 sequence is CASSLGHGTNEQFF. The CDR3 DNA is TGTGCCAGCAGCTTAGGACATGGGACCAATGAGCAGTTCTTC. Drawing the rest from reference TRBV7-2 and TRBJ2-1, the complete variable domain is GAGVSQSPSNKVTEKGKDVELRCDPISGHTALYWYRQSLGQGLEFLIYFQGNSAPDKSGLPSDRFSAERTGGSVSTLTIQRTQQEDSAVYLCASSLGHGTNEQFFGPGTRLTVL.

This chain links TRBV11-2 with TRBJ2-1, with 10 bases lining up with TRBD2. The junction had 10 bases not matched to a gene; V was cut back by 5 bases and J by 6 bases. Germline V gene data show CDR1 as SGHAT and CDR2 as FQNNGV. The length of the CDR3 is 16 residues. The CDR3 coding sequence is TGTGCCAGCAGCCTCATAGGAGCGGGGGGGGTCAATGAGCAGTTCTTC. Amino acids: CASSLIGAGGVNEQFF.

The V and J genes are TRBV2 and TRBJ1-1; the D is unclear. Between the trimmed V and J ends, which lost 10 bases and 1 base, there was a span of 16 bases. The CDR3 loop spans 14 amino acids. CDR1 is SNHLY and CDR2 is FYNNEI in the germline V gene. The CDR3 spells CATSRQFSNTEAFF. Here the CDR3 DNA reads TGTGCCACCTCAAGGCAATTCTCGAACACTGAAGCTTTCTTT.

The V and J genes are TRBV9 and TRBJ2-7, with 11 bases aligning to TRBD2. This CDR3 is 16 amino acids long. V was pared by 4 bases and J by 6 bases, with 12 bases of the junction left unmatched. CDR1 and CDR2 (germline): SGDLS, YYNGEE. CDR3 in amino acids: CASSPRPGTSGIEQYF. CDR3 coding DNA: TGTGCCAGCAGCCCGCGCCCCGGGACTAGCGGTATCGAGCAGTACTTC.